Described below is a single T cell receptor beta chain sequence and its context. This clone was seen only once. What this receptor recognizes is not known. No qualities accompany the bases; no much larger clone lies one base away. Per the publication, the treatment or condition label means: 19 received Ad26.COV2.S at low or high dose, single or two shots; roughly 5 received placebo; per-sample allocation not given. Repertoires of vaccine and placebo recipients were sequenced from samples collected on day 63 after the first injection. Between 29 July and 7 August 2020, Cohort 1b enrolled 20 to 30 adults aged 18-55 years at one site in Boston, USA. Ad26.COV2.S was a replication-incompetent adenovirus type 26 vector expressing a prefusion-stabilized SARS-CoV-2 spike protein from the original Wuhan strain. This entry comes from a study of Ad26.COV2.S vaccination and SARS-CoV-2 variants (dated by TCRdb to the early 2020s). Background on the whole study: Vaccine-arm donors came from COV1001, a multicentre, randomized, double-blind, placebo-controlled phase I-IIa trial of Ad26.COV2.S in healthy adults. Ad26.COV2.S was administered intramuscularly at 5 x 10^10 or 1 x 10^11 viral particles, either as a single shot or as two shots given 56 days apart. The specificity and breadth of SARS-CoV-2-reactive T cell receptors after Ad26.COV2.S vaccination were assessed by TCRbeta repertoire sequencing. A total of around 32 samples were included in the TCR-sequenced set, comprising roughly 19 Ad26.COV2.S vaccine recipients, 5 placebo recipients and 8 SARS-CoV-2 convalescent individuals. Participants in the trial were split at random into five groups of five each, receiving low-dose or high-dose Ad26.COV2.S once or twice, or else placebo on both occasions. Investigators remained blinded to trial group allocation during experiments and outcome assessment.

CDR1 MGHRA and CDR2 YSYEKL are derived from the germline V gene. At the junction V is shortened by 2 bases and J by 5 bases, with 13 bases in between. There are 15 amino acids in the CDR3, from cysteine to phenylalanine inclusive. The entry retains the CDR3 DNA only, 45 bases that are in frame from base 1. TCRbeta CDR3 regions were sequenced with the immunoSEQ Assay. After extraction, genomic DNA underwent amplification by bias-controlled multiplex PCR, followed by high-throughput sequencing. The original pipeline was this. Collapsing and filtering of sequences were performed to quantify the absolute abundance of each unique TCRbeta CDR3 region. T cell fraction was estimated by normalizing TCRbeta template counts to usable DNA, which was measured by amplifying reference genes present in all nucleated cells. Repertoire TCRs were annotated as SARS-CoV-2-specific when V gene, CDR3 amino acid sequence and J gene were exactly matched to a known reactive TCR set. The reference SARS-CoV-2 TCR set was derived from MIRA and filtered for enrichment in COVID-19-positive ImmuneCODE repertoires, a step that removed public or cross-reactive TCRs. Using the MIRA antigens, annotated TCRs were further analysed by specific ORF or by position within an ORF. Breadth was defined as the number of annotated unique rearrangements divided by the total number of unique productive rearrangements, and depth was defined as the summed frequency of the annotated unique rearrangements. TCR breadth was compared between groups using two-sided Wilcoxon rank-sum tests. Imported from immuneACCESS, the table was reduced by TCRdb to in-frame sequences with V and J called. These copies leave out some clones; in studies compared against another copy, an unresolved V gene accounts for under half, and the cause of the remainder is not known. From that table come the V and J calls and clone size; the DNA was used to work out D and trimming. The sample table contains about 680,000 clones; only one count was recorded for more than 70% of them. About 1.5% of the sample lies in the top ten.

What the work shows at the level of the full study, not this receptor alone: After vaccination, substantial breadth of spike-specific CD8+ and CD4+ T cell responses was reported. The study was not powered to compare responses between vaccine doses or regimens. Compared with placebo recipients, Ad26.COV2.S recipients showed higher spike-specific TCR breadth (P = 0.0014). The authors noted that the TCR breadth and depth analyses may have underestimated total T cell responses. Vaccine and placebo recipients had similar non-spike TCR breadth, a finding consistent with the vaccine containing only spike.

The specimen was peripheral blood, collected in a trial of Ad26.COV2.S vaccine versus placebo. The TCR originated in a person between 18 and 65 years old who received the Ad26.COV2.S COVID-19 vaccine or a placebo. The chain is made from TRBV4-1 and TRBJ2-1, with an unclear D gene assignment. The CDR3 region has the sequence CASSQMNIGDNEQFF. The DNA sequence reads TGCGCCAGCAGCCAAATGAACATCGGCGACAATGAGCAGTTCTTC.